Shown below are 10 T cell receptor beta chains from a single sample sequenced in a study of blood T cell repertoires in COVID-19. Sequenced by immunoSEQ multiplex PCR; TCRdb stores in-frame clones only, minus some. The sample lists 150,000 to 200,000 clones, 80% to 85% occurring once. The specimen was peripheral blood. The receptors were gathered from a woman younger than 45 with acute or convalescent COVID-19.

This clone was observed once. The chain carries TRBV6-6 and TRBJ1-5; D perhaps matches TRBD1 (6 bases). Germline-derived CDR1 and CDR2 are MNHNY and SVGAGI (reference sequence). The CDR3 covers 16 residues. V was cut by 7 bases and J by 2 bases, with 18 bases left in between. CDR3 nucleotides: TGTGCCAGCAAGGAATACGGGGGGGGCGGCAATCAGCCCCAGCATTTT. It specifies CASKEYGGGGNQPQHF.

This CDR3 reads CATAGTGGDSTYGYTF. The CDR3 bases are TGTGCCACCGCCGGGACAGGGGGCGATTCGACCTATGGCTACACCTTC. This chain connects TRBV19 to TRBJ1-2; 12 bases are a match to TRBD1. V was clipped by 10 bases and J by 4 bases; unmatched bases: 13. This CDR3 comprises 16 residues. Germline V lookup: CDR1 LNHDA, CDR2 SQIVND (reference sequence).

The chain carries TRBV30 and TRBJ1-5, with 10 bases aligning to TRBD1. This CDR3 contains 15 residues. With V trimmed by 2 bases and J by 5 bases, 6 bases remained unmatched. Germline V gene sequence: CDR1 GTSNPN, CDR2 SVGIG (reference sequence). DNA for the CDR3: TGTGCCTGGAGTCAGGGACAGGGGTTTTATCAGCCCCAGCATTTT. Protein product: CAWSQGQGFYQPQHF.

The V and J genes are TRBV10-1 and TRBJ2-1, with TRBD2 matching over 7 bases. Germline lookup yields CDR1 WNHNN and CDR2 SYGVQD (reference sequence). The J segment lost 10 bases and the V segment lost 3 bases, leaving 9 bases of the junction unmatched. The CDR3 runs to 14 residues. The CDR3 loop reads CASSENLAAVEQFF. CDR3 DNA: TGCGCCAGCAGTGAAAATCTAGCGGCGGTGGAGCAGTTCTTC.

The V and J genes are TRBV28 and TRBJ2-3; D is possibly TRBD2 (5 bases). There are 15 residues in the CDR3. V shed 6 bases and J shed 8 bases, with 21 bases lying between them. Germline V gives CDR1 MDHEN, CDR2 SYDVKM. DNA of the CDR3: TGTGCCAGCAGACCATATGCGAGGGCGGCGGCTACGCAGTATTTT. Its protein is CASRPYARAAATQYF.

V is TRBV19 and J is TRBJ2-5, with D possibly being TRBD1 (6 bases). The CDR3 totals 14 residues. Trimming took 1 base from V and 5 from J, leaving 11 bases between them. Germline CDR1 reads LNHDA; CDR2 reads SQIVND (reference sequence). The CDR3 nucleotides are TGTGCCAGTAGTATAGGTAGGGGGAGTGAGACCCAGTACTTC. This encodes CASSIGRGSETQYF.

CDR3 region: CASSLINKDYRQFF. As DNA, the CDR3 is TGTGCCAGCAGCTTAATAAACAAGGACTACCGGCAGTTCTTC. J is TRBJ2-1 and V is TRBV7-9, with D maybe TRBD2 (6 bases). Trimming pared 2 bases from V and 12 bases from J, leaving 17 bases between. CDR1 is SEHNR and CDR2 is FQNEAQ in the germline V gene (reference sequence). CDR3 size: 14 residues.

The chain has TRBV5-1 and TRBJ2-5, with TRBD1 identical over 12 bases. This CDR3 has 16 amino acids. Germline-derived CDR1 and CDR2 are SGHRS and YFSETQ. With V trimmed by 5 bases and J by 4 bases, 9 bases remained unmatched. The DNA of the CDR3 is TGCGCCAGCAGGGGGACAGGGGGCGCGAGGGCAGAGACCCAGTACTTC. The encoded protein is CASRGTGGARAETQYF.

The chain employs TRBV5-1 and TRBJ2-1; possible D gene TRBD2, 6 bases. Trimming took off 2 bases at V and 15 bases at J, with 18 bases between the two ends. The CDR3 runs 13 residues. The germline CDR1 and CDR2 sequences are SGHRS and YFSETQ. CDR3 amino acids: CASSLSGIQEGFF. The CDR3 region has the DNA TGCGCCAGCAGCTTAAGTGGAATACAGGAGGGGTTCTTC.

V usage is TRBV19 and J usage is TRBJ2-1; TRBD1 is a possible D gene (5 bases). There are 14 residues in the CDR3. V gave up 7 bases and J gave up 8 bases, with 18 bases separating them. The germline V gene encodes CDR1 LNHDA and CDR2 SQIVND (reference sequence). The CDR3 sequence: CASTTDKAVDEQFF. The CDR3 DNA sequence: TGTGCCAGTACTACGGACAAGGCAGTCGATGAGCAGTTCTTC.